The subject of this entry is one T cell receptor beta chain. Its antigen remains unidentified. Nothing much larger sits one base from this clone, and base qualities are not available. The meaning of the sample's time point label: peripheral blood 6 weeks after treatment start. The cohort comprised around 31 patients with locally advanced or metastatic urothelial carcinoma treated at Memorial Sloan Kettering on a trial protocol. Peripheral blood mononuclear cells were collected pretreatment and during treatment, with between 1 and 8 total time points obtained per patient. The Qiagen DNeasy Blood extraction kit was used to purify genomic DNA from total PBMCs and from tumor samples. PBMCs were collected pretreatment and during treatment and were isolated and stored as previously described. From cysteine to phenylalanine, the CDR3 is 16 amino acids long. Of all the DNA, just the CDR3 is kept, 48 bases in frame from base 1. Via the germline V gene (reference sequence), CDR1 is SEHNR and CDR2 FQNEAQ. V trim: 4 bases; J trim: 2 bases; unmatched bases: 7.

This record comes from a study of PD-L1 blockade in urothelial cancer (dated by TCRdb to the late 2010s). Some background on the complete study: All patients started therapy around 2014 and received atezolizumab 1,200 mg intravenously every 3 weeks. Pretreatment tumor samples, along with matched peripheral blood collected serially before and after atezolizumab treatment, underwent TCR sequencing. Patients had an ECOG performance status of 0 or 1 and had received between 0 and 3 prior chemotherapy regimens. Whole exome sequencing and RNA sequencing of pretreatment tumors were performed alongside TCR sequencing in the same patients. Blood samples were analyzed at two time points: 3 weeks after treatment start (second dose) and 6 weeks after treatment start. Pretreatment blood TCR-seq was available for around 29 patients, at least one posttreatment blood collection was obtained for some 25 patients, and tumor TCR-seq was available for some 25 patients. Nine patients reached durable clinical benefit, while around 19 patients did not. Blood samples gave median yields of approximately 130,000 T cells and tens of thousands of unique TCRs, along with a median clonality of around 0.08. An exploratory multi-omic analysis was conducted of the somatic, immune and clinical correlates of response to PD-L1 blockade with atezolizumab in urothelial cancer. About 90% of the 29 patients were identified as males with urothelial cancer of bladder origin, and a prior smoking history was reported by 18 of 29 patients. Progression-free survival longer than 6 months counted as durable clinical benefit, and TCR features were additionally tested against both progression-free and overall survival.

Each PCR received spiked-in synthetic TCR analog templates so that absolute template abundance could be estimated from read counts. The immunoSEQ assay was used to amplify TCRbeta CDR3 regions from genomic DNA with bias-controlled V and J gene primers. Rearranged TCRbeta segments were sequenced at approximately 20X coverage. As for the original processing: Clustering was used to correct sequencing errors, and CDR3s were annotated against IMGT to assign V, D and J genes. Downstream analyses used only productive TCRbeta rearrangements, leaving out any out-of-frame or stop-codon sequences. Clonality was calculated as one minus the Shannon entropy normalized by the log of the number of unique productive sequences. Clones differing between time points or between blood and tumor were identified by Fisher's exact test with Benjamini-Hochberg correction at adjusted p below 0.01. TCRdb holds this immuneACCESS table with in-frame rearrangements only. Some clones are missing; in checked studies, unresolved V genes explain under half, and the rest has no known cause. The V and J calls and the clone size are those of that table, but D and trimming were determined from the DNA. This sample lists around 93,000 clones; over 80% were detected once. About 8.4% of the sample is held by the ten biggest clonotypes.

Broader findings and caveats from the paper: Improved progression-free and overall survival was associated with having pretreatment peripheral blood TCR clonality below the median. Among patients with durable benefit, tumor-associated TCR clones showed greater expansion in peripheral blood 3 weeks after treatment started (n ≈ 21, p = 0.022). Because of the small sample size (n of about 30) and the many exploratory analyses performed, the results are intended to be regarded as hypothesis-generating.

The sequence joins TRBV7-9 to TRBJ2-1; 8 of the junction bases match TRBD2. The sample in question was PBMCs, obtained around atezolizumab (anti-PD-L1) treatment. This sequence originates from a man aged 65 to 85 with urothelial cancer. CDR3 region: CASSSRTSPPYNEQFF. The base sequence is TGTGCCAGCAGCTCTAGGACTAGCCCACCCTACAATGAGCAGTTCTTC.